The sequence of this T cell receptor beta chain was determined in a study of identical twins (dated by TCRdb to about 2016). Regarding the complete study: To test whether fetal clonotypes persist, this study deep-sequenced TCR alpha and beta repertoires from monozygotic twins, from unrelated adults of various ages, and from cord blood. Replicate twin experiments were performed at different times using different library preparation protocols to rule out contamination. On the study overall, not on this receptor specifically: Abundant cord blood beta clonotypes carried fewer insertions; young adult naive repertoires showed a weaker similar trend, while memory repertoires showed none. In monozygotic twins, out-of-frame TCR alpha sharing was systematically underestimated by recombination models, although the models agreed with sharing between unrelated individuals. Zero-insertion analyses could be partly confounded by invariant T cells such as MAIT and iNKT, though diverse VJ usage argued against such confounding for most clonotypes. Out-of-frame TCR alpha sequences shared between twins showed an excess of low generation-probability sequences compared with coincidental sharing between unrelated individuals. Excess twin sharing in beta out-of-frame sequences was weaker because fewer shared sequences lowered the signal-to-noise ratio. Because the same donors could not be followed over many years, the conclusions depended on cross-sectional statistical analysis.

The library was made by 5' RACE. The listed sequencing device is Illumina HiSeq 2000. A universal primer binding site was added through template switching, and the final cDNA carried a unique molecular identifier so that TCR cDNA molecules could be counted accurately. First-strand cDNA for TCR alpha and beta chains was synthesized from specific primers in the conserved constant-segment region. To control for contamination, each cDNA library was double barcoded with a SMART-Mk sample barcode plus Illumina barcodes. TruSeq adapter sequences along with Illumina sample barcodes were introduced in two successive PCR steps. The TCR alpha and beta cDNA libraries were sequenced on the Illumina HiSeq platform using custom primers. On the study's bioinformatics: MiGEC was used to process raw reads and extract unique molecular identifiers, and MiXCR was used to find CDR3 positions. For each individual, recombination models were inferred using an EM algorithm with the repgenHMM and IGoR tools. The analysis of shared clonotypes was done with the tcR package in R, with sharing normalized by the product of cloneset sizes. To study raw recombination free of thymic and clonal selection effects, out-of-frame nonproductive sequences were analyzed. TCRdb trimmed the raw reads at Q25, called clones with MiXCR and kept productive beta chains. Duplicate CDR3 protein sequences are folded into a single record with the most common DNA and genes. TCRdb, not the original authors, processed these V and J calls. Here the sample has approximately 210,000 distinct CDR3 sequences; roughly 9.4% occur a single time. Clones ranked in the top ten supply 5.1% of the sample.

Every donor was a healthy Caucasian. Using Miltenyi CD45RO+ enrichment and human naive T-cell isolation kits, memory (CD45RO+) and naive T cells were isolated from PBMC. The CDR3 sequence holds 13 residues, the cysteine and phenylalanine included. Left in the record is the CDR3 DNA by itself, 39 bases read in frame from the first base. CDR1 and CDR2 were assigned from the germline V gene as SGHTA and FQGNSA. The V end gives up 3 bases and the J end 5 bases, leaving 3 bases in the junction not matched to a gene. This clonotype has ten or more counts. Its target antigen remains unknown. Base qualities are missing; no much larger clone stands one base away.

Sequenced sample: memory (CD45RO+) T cells sorted from blood. In the paper's terms, the cell subset or site label means: CD45RO+ enriched T cells. This TCR was sampled from a woman between 18 and 29 years old in good health. The chain couples TRBV7-2 to TRBJ1-1, with 7 bases in between that match TRBD1. CDR3 reads: CASSLGTVTEAFF. The DNA sequence is given as TGTGCCAGCAGCTTGGGGACAGTAACTGAAGCTTTCTTT.